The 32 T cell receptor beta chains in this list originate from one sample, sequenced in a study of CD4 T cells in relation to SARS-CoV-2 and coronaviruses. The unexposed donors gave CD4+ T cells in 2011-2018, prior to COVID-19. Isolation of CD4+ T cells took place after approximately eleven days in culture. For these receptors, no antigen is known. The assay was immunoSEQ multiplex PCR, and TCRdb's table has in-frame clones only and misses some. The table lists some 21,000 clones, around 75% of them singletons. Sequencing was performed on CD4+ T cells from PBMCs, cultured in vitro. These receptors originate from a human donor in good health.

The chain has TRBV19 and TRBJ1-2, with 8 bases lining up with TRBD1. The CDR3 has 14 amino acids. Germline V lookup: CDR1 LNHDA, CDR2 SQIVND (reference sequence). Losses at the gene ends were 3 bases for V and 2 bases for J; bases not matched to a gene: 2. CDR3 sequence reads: CASSIRQGNYGYTF. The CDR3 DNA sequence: TGTGCCAGTAGTATCCGACAGGGGAACTATGGCTACACCTTC.

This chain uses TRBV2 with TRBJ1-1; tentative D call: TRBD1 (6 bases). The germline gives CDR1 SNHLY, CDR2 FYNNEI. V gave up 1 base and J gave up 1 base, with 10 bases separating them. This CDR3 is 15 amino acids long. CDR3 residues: CASSEGGGGNTEAFF. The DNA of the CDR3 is TGTGCCAGCAGTGAAGGAGGGGGTGGGAACACTGAAGCTTTCTTT.

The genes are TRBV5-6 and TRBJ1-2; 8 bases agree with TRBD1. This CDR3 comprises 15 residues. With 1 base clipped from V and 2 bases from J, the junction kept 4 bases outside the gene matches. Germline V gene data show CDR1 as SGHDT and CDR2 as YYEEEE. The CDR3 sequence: CASSLIGQGNYGYTF. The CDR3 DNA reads TGTGCCAGCAGCTTGATAGGACAGGGAAACTATGGCTACACCTTC.

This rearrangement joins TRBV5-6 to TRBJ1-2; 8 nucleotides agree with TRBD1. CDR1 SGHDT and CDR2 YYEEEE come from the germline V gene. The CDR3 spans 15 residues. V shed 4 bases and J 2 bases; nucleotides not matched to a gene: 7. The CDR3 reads CASSAQDRVNYGYTF. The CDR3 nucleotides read TGTGCCAGCAGCGCCCAGGACAGGGTCAACTATGGCTACACCTTC.

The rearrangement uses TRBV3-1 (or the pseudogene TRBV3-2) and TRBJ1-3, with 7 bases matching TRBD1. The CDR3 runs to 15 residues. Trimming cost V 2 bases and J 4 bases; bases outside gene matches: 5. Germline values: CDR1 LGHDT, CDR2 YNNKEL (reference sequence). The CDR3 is CASSQSGTAGNTIYF. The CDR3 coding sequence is TGTGCCAGCAGCCAATCTGGGACAGCCGGAAACACCATATATTTT.

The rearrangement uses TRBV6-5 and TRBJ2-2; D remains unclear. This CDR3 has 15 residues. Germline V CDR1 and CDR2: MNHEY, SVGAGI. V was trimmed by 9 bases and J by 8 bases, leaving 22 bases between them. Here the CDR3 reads CASTETQEVGGELFF. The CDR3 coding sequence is TGTGCCAGTACCGAGACCCAGGAAGTCGGGGGGGAGCTGTTTTTT.

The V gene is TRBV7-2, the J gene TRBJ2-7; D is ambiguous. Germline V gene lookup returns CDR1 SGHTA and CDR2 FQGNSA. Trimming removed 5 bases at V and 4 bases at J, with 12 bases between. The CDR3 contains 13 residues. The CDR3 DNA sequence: TGTGCCAGCAGCCCCGGTCAAGGATACGAGCAGTACTTC. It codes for CASSPGQGYEQYF.

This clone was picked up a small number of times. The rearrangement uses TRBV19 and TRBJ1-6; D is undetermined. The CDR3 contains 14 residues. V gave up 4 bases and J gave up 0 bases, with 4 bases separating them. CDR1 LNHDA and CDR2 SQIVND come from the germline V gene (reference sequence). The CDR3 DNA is TGTGCCAGTAGTACCCTCTCCTATAATTCACCCCTCCACTTT. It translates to CASSTLSYNSPLHF.

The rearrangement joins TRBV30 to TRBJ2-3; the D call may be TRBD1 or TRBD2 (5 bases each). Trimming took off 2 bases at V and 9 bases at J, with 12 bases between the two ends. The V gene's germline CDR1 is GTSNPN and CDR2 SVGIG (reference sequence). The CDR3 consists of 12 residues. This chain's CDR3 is CAWSSGANTQYF. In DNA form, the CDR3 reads TGTGCCTGGAGTTCCGGGGCAAACACGCAGTATTTT.

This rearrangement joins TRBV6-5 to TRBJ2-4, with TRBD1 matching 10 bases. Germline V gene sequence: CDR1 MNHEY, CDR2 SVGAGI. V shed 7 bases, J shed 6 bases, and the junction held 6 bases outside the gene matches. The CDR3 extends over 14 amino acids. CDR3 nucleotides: TGTGCCAGCATAGACAGGGGGCGCGGAAACATTCAGTACTTC. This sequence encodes CASIDRGRGNIQYF.

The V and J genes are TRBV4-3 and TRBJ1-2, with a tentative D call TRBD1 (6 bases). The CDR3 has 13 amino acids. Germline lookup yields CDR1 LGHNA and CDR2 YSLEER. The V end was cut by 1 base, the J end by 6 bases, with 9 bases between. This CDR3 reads CASSQGQEHGYTF. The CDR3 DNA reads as TGCGCCAGCAGCCAAGGACAGGAGCATGGCTACACCTTC.

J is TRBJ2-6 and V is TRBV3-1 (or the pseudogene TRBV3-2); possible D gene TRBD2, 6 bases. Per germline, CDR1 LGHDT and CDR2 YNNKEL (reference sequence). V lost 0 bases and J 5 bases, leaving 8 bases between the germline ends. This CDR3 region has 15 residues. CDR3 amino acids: CASSQEGGRANVLTF. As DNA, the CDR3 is TGTGCCAGCAGCCAAGAGGGGGGTAGGGCCAACGTCCTGACTTTC.

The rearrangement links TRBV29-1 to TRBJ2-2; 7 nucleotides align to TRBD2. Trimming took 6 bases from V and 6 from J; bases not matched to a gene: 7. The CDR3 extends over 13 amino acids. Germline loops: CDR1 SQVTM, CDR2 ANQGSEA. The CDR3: CSVCRAGAGELFF. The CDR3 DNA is TGCAGCGTATGCAGGGCGGGGGCCGGGGAGCTGTTTTTT.

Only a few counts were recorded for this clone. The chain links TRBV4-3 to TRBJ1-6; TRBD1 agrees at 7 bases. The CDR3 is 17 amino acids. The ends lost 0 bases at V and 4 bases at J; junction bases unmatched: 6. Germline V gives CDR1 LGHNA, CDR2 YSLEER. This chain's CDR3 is CASSQETGQQYNSPLHF. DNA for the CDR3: TGCGCCAGCAGCCAAGAGACGGGACAGCAATATAATTCACCCCTCCACTTT.

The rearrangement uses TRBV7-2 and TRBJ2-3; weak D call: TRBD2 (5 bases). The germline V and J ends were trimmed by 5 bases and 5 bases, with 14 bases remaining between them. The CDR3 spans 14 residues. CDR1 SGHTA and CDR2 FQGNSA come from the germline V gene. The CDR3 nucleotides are TGTGCCAGCAGCCAAAGCGTGGCGGGAGATACGCAGTATTTT. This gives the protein CASSQSVAGDTQYF.

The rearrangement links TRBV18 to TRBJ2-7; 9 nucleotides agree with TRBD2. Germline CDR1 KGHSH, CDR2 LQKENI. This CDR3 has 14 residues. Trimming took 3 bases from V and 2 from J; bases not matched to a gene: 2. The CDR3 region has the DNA TGTGCCAGCTCACCTAGCGGGAGCCCCTACGAGCAGTACTTC. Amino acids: CASSPSGSPYEQYF.

Here the CDR3 DNA reads TGTGCCATCCAAAGCGGGGGTGTGGGAGATACGCAGTATTTT. Protein sequence: CAIQSGGVGDTQYF. V gene TRBV10-3 combines with J gene TRBJ2-3; TRBD2 agrees at 8 bases. This CDR3 has 14 amino acids. The junction had 9 bases not matched to a gene; V was cut back by 8 bases and J by 5 bases. Germline V gene data show CDR1 as ENHRY and CDR2 as SYGVKD.

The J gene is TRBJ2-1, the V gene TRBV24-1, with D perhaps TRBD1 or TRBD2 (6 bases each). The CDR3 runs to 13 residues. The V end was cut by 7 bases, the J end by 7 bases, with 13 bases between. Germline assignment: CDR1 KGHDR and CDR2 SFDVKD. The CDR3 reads CATSGGNGNEQFF. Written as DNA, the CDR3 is TGTGCCACCAGCGGGGGCAACGGGAATGAGCAGTTCTTC.

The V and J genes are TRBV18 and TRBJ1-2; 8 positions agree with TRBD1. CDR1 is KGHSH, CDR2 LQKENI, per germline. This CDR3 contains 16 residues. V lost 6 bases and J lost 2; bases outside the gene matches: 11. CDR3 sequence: CASSGTDRDRNYGYTF. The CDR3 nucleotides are TGTGCCAGCTCGGGTACGGACAGGGATCGGAACTATGGCTACACCTTC.

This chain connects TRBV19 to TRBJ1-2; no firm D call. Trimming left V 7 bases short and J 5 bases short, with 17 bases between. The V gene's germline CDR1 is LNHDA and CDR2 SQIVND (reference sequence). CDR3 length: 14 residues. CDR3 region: CASTATERAYGYTF. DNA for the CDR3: TGTGCCAGTACGGCAACAGAGAGGGCGTATGGCTACACCTTC.

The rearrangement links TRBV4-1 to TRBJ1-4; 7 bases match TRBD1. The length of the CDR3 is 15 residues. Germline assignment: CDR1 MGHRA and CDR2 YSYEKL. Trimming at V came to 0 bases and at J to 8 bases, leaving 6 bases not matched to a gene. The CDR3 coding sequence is TGCGCCAGCAGCCAAGAGAACAGGGGCGGCGAAAAACTGTTTTTT. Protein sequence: CASSQENRGGEKLFF.

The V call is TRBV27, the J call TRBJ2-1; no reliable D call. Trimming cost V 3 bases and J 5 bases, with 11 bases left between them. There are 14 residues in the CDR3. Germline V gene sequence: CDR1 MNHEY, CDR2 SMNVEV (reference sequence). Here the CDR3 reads CASSFLASNNEQFF. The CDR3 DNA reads TGTGCCAGCAGTTTTTTGGCGTCTAACAATGAGCAGTTCTTC.

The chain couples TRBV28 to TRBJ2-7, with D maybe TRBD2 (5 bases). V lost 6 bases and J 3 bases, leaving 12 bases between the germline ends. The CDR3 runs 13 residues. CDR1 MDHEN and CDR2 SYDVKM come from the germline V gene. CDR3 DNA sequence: TGTGCCAGCAGCCTGGGAGCGCGCTACGAGCAGTACTTC. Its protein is CASSLGARYEQYF.

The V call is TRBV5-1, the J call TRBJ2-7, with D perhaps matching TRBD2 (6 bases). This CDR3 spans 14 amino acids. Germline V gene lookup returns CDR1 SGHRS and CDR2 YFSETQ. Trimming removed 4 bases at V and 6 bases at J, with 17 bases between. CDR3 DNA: TGCGCCAGCAGCGGCGGGGCTAGGGGAGGCGAGCAGTACTTC. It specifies CASSGGARGGEQYF.

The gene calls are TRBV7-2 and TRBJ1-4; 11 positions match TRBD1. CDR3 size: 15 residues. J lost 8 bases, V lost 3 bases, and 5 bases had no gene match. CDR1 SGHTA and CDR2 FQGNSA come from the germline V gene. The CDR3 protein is CASSLGQGGSEKLFF. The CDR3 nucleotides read TGTGCCAGCAGCTTGGGACAGGGGGGATCGGAAAAACTGTTTTTT. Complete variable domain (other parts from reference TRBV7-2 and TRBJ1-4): GAGVSQSPSNKVTEKGKDVELRCDPISGHTALYWYRQSLGQGLEFLIYFQGNSAPDKSGLPSDRFSAERTGGSVSTLTIQRTQQEDSAVYLCASSLGQGGSEKLFFGSGTQLSVL.

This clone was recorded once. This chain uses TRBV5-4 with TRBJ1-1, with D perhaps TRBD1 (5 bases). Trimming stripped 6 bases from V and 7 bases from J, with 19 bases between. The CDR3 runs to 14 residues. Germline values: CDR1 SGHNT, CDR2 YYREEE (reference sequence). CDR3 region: CASKYHGTGNEAFF. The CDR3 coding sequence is TGTGCCAGCAAGTACCACGGGACCGGTAATGAAGCTTTCTTT.

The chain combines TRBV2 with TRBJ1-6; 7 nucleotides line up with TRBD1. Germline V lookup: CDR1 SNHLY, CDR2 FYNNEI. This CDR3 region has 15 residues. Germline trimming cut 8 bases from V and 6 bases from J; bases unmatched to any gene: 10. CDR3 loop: CASGIDRAANSPLHF. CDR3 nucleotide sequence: TGTGCCAGCGGGATCGACAGGGCTGCTAATTCACCCCTCCACTTT.

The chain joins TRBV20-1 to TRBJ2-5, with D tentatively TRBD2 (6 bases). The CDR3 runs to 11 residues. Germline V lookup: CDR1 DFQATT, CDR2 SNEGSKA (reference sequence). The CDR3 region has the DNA TGCAAAGCGGGCAACCAAGAGACCCAGTACTTC. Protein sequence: CKAGNQETQYF.

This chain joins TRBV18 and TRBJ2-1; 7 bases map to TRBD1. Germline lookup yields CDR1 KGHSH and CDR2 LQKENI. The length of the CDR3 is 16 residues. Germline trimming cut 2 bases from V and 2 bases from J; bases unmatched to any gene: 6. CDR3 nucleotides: TGTGCCAGCTCACCAGACCTTCAGGGGGCCTACAATGAGCAGTTCTTC. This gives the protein CASSPDLQGAYNEQFF.

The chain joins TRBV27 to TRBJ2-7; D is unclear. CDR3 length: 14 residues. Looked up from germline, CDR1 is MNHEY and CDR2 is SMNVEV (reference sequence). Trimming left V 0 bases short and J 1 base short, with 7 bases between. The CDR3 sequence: CASSLSAVSYEQYF. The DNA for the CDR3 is TGTGCCAGCAGTTTATCGGCAGTTTCCTACGAGCAGTACTTC.

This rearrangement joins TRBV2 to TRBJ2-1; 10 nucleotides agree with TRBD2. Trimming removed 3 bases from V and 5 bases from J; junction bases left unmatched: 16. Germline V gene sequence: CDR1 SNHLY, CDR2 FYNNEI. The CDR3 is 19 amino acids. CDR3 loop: CASSDSGTFSGGTHNEQFF. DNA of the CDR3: TGTGCCAGCAGTGATTCGGGTACCTTTAGCGGGGGGACACACAATGAGCAGTTCTTC.

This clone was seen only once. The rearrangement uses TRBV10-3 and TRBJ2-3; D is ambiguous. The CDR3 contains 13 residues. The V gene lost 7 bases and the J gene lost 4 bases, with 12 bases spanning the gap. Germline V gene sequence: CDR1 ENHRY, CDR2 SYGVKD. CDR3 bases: TGTGCCATCAAAGAGACTTTAGCAGATACGCAGTATTTT. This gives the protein CAIKETLADTQYF.